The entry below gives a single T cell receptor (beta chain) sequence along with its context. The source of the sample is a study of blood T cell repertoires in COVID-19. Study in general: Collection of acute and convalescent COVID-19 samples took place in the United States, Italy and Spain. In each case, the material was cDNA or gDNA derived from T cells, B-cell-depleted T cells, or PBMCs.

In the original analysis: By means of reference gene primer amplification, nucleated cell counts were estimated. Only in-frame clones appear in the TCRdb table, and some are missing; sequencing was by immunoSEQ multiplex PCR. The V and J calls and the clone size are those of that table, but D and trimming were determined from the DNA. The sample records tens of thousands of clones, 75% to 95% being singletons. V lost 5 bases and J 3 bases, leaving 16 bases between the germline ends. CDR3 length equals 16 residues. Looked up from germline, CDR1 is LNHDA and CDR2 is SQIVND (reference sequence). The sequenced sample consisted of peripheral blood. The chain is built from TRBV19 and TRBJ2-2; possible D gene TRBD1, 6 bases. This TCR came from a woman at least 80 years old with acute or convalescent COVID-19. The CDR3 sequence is CASSHRVVRDTGELFF. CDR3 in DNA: TGTGCCAGTAGTCACAGGGTTGTAAGGGACACCGGGGAGCTGTTTTTT.